These T cell receptor beta chains were read from a single sample in a study of blood T cell repertoires in COVID-19. TCRdb's table, derived via immunoSEQ multiplex PCR, lists solely in-frame clones and lacks some. Altogether 130,000 to 150,000 clones are present, about four fifths being singletons, with the ten largest covering around 5.5%. Sequencing used PBMCs or T cells enriched from blood (not recorded which). Every receptor here comes from a man aged 35 to 55 with acute COVID-19. CDR3s include the opening cysteine and the closing phenylalanine or tryptophan. A D gene is named only where the DNA matches it firmly. The size entry is marked missing in some rows and otherwise reads once, few, many or a size class.

v_call	cdr3_length	j_call	clone_size	d_call	cdr3_aa	cdr3_nt
TRBV4-3	19	TRBJ1-4	-	TRBD1	CASSQDSTGTGEPGGKLFF	TGCGCCAGCAGCCAAGACTCAACCGGGACAGGGGAGCCCGGTGGTAAACTGTTTTTT
TRBV15	14	TRBJ1-2	-	-	CATSRDLRVYGYTF	TGTGCCACCAGCAGAGATCTGAGAGTATATGGCTACACCTTC
TRBV5-6	16	TRBJ1-2	few	-	CASRQDFGGANYGYTF	TGTGCCAGCAGACAGGATTTCGGGGGAGCTAACTATGGCTACACCTTC
TRBV15	14	TRBJ1-2	-	-	CATSREGGAGGYTF	TGTGCCACCAGCAGAGAGGGGGGGGCCGGTGGCTACACCTTC
TRBV5-6	15	TRBJ1-5	few	TRBD1	CASSPGQETNQPQHF	TGTGCCAGCAGCCCGGGACAGGAGACAAATCAGCCCCAGCATTTT
TRBV4-1	14	TRBJ1-4	-	-	CASSQGRGNEKLFF	TGCGCCAGCAGCCAAGGCAGGGGAAATGAAAAACTGTTTTTT
TRBV5-4	15	TRBJ2-1	-	-	CASSPRARGRDEQFF	TGTGCCAGCAGCCCCCGAGCCCGAGGGAGAGATGAGCAGTTCTTC
TRBV10-3	13	TRBJ2-3	once	-	CAISESLRDTQYF	TGTGCCATCAGTGAGTCACTCCGGGATACGCAGTATTTT
TRBV28	13	TRBJ1-3	few	-	CASFTGTGNTIYF	TGTGCCAGCTTCACAGGGACTGGAAACACCATATATTTT
TRBV29-1	14	TRBJ2-5	-	TRBD1	CSVAGTENQETQYF	TGCAGCGTCGCCGGGACAGAGAACCAAGAGACCCAGTACTTC
TRBV12-3/TRBV12-4	13	TRBJ1-3	-	-	CASSLPPGNTIYF	TGTGCCAGCAGTTTACCTCCTGGAAACACCATATATTTT
TRBV7-6	15	TRBJ1-1	-	TRBD1	CASSELTGGNTEAFF	TGTGCCAGCAGCGAACTAACAGGGGGGAACACTGAAGCTTTCTTT
TRBV3-1/TRBV3-2	14	TRBJ2-3	-	-	CASSQGPSTDTQYF	TGTGCCAGCAGCCAAGGGCCTAGCACAGATACGCAGTATTTT
TRBV7-9	15	TRBJ1-4	once	-	CASSLGGHQNEKLFF	TGTGCCAGCAGCTTAGGGGGACACCAGAATGAAAAACTGTTTTTT
TRBV11-2	15	TRBJ1-3	-	TRBD1	CASSLGRGPGNTIYF	TGTGCCAGCAGCTTAGGAAGGGGGCCGGGAAACACCATATATTTT
TRBV4-3	17	TRBJ1-4	-	-	CASSQDFAGEANEKLFF	TGCGCCAGCAGCCAAGATTTTGCGGGGGAGGCTAATGAAAAACTGTTTTTT
TRBV2	15	TRBJ2-3	few	-	CASSDEMGAGDTQYF	TGTGCCAGCAGTGATGAGATGGGGGCTGGAGATACGCAGTATTTT
TRBV29-1	14	TRBJ1-4	-	TRBD1	CSVRSGTGPEKLFF	TGCAGCGTAAGATCCGGGACAGGACCCGAAAAACTGTTTTTT
TRBV19	16	TRBJ2-3	-	TRBD2	CASSIWLAGSTDTQYF	TGTGCCAGTAGTATCTGGCTAGCGGGTAGCACAGATACGCAGTATTTT
TRBV27	14	TRBJ1-3	-	-	CASSPQGSGNTIYF	TGTGCCAGCAGCCCGCAGGGTTCTGGAAACACCATATATTTT
TRBV7-8	14	TRBJ2-1	-	TRBD1	CASSPGQNYNEQFF	TGTGCCAGCAGCCCGGGACAGAACTACAATGAGCAGTTCTTC
TRBV5-4	15	TRBJ2-5	once	TRBD2	CASSLGQGEGETQYF	TGTGCCAGCAGCTTGGGACAAGGGGAGGGGGAGACCCAGTACTTC
TRBV4-1	15	TRBJ2-5	-	-	CASSPGMGGQETQYF	TGCGCCAGCAGCCCAGGAATGGGGGGCCAAGAGACCCAGTACTTC
TRBV11-2	15	TRBJ2-3	-	-	CASSFLAQTTDTQYF	TGTGCCAGCAGCTTCTTGGCACAAACCACAGATACGCAGTATTTT
TRBV24-1	14	TRBJ2-7	-	-	CATSDSAQGYEQYF	TGTGCCACCAGTGACTCAGCACAGGGTTACGAGCAGTACTTC
TRBV15	16	TRBJ2-2	-	-	CATSRDRGRRTGELFF	TGTGCCACCAGCAGAGATCGAGGGAGGAGGACCGGGGAGCTGTTTTTT
TRBV5-5	14	TRBJ1-5	-	-	CASSLRSGWQPQHF	TGTGCCAGCAGCTTGAGGTCAGGGTGGCAGCCCCAGCATTTT
TRBV21-1	14	TRBJ2-2	-	-	CASSKGFGLGELFF	TGTGCCAGCAGCAAAGGTTTTGGACTCGGGGAGCTGTTTTTT
TRBV19	18	TRBJ1-3	-	-	CASSIRPGLYFSGNTIYF	TGTGCCAGTAGTATCCGTCCGGGACTCTACTTCTCTGGAAACACCATATATTTT
TRBV18	16	TRBJ1-3	-	-	CASSPGHIGSGNTIYF	TGTGCCAGCTCACCCGGACATATCGGATCTGGAAACACCATATATTTT
TRBV19	13	TRBJ1-5	-	-	CASSILTNQPQHF	TGTGCCAGTAGTATTCTAACTAATCAGCCCCAGCATTTT
TRBV4-3	15	TRBJ1-4	-	-	CASSQGRGTNEKLFF	TGCGCCAGCAGCCAAGGGCGGGGGACTAATGAAAAACTGTTTTTT
TRBV28	12	TRBJ2-7	-	TRBD1	CASRTGTGSQYF	TGTGCCAGCAGAACCGGGACAGGAAGCCAGTATTTC
TRBV6-2/TRBV6-3	16	TRBJ2-5	once	TRBD2	CASSGRSGRAAETQYF	TGTGCCAGCAGCGGAAGGTCGGGGAGGGCGGCGGAGACCCAGTACTTC
TRBV19	17	TRBJ2-2	once	TRBD2	CATQLAGGPRGTGELFF	TGTGCCACCCAACTAGCGGGAGGACCCAGGGGGACCGGGGAGCTGTTTTTT
TRBV10-3	16	TRBJ2-3	-	TRBD2	CATGTSGPTSTDTQYF	TGTGCCACCGGGACTAGCGGACCAACTAGCACAGATACGCAGTATTTT
TRBV10-3	13	TRBJ2-5	few	TRBD1	CATCTGGKETQYF	TGTGCCACCTGTACAGGGGGCAAAGAGACCCAGTACTTC
TRBV5-1	15	TRBJ1-1	-	TRBD1	CASSPSQGGGTEAFF	TGCGCCAGCAGCCCGTCACAGGGGGGAGGCACTGAAGCTTTCTTT
TRBV9	17	TRBJ1-3	-	TRBD1	CASSVLTGDGSGNTIYF	TGTGCCAGCAGCGTGTTGACAGGGGACGGGTCTGGAAACACCATATATTTT
TRBV30	16	TRBJ2-3	-	TRBD2	CAWRPFLAGYTDTQYF	TGTGCCTGGCGACCCTTTCTAGCGGGATACACAGATACGCAGTATTTT
TRBV7-9	14	TRBJ1-2	-	-	CASSLTEFNYGYTF	TGTGCCAGCAGCTTGACAGAGTTTAACTATGGCTACACCTTC